This TCR beta chain was recorded in a study of T cell repertoires in cytomegalovirus infection. Of note for this clonotype: Antigen unknown.

One entry per CDR3 protein results from TCRdb running MiXCR on the reads. The sample records around 230,000 distinct CDR3 sequences, around 40% being singletons. Germline assignment: CDR1 DFQATT and CDR2 SNEGSKA (reference sequence). CDR3 length: 12 residues. The V segment lost 6 bases and the J segment 4 bases; nucleotides outside the gene matches: 4. The sequences come from CD8+ T cells from cultured PBMCs, collected from culture after CMV antigen stimulation. The clonotype was recovered from a human donor in good health (CMV status not recorded). Some clones in this sample may be carry-over from other donors' samples. This chain joins TRBV20-1 and TRBJ2-3; the match to TRBD2 covers 7 bases. This CDR3 is CSAREEADTQYF. The DNA of the CDR3 is TGCAGTGCCCGGGAGGAAGCAGATACGCAGTATTTT.